A single sample is the source of the 10 T cell receptor beta chains below, sequenced in a study of T cells after yellow fever vaccination. TCRdb recomputed calls from the 5' RACE reads with MiXCR, one row per CDR3 protein. This table has 250,000 to 300,000 distinct CDR3 sequences, 8.5% to 10% appearing once. The sequencing used CD4+ T cells sorted from PBMCs, collected 5 days after the yellow fever booster vaccination. The source of these receptors is a man aged 18 to 29 who received the YFV17D yellow fever vaccine.

This clonotype was counted ten times or more. Here the CDR3 reads CASSPRRAGGSDTQYF. For the CDR3, the DNA is TGTGCCAGCAGCCCCCGGAGGGCGGGGGGTTCAGATACGCAGTATTTT. The chain combines TRBV7-9 with TRBJ2-3; 8 nucleotides agree with TRBD2. Germline-derived CDR1 and CDR2 are SEHNR and FQNEAQ (reference sequence). This CDR3 region has 16 residues. Trimming cost V 5 bases and J 4 bases; bases outside gene matches: 11.

The V gene is TRBV5-6, the J gene TRBJ2-7, with D unresolved. The CDR3 contains 11 residues. The germline gives CDR1 SGHDT, CDR2 YYEEEE. Trimming removed 2 bases at V and 7 bases at J, with 7 bases between. The CDR3: CASSFRREQYF. CDR3 bases: TGTGCCAGCAGCTTCCGAAGGGAGCAGTACTTC.

V and J are TRBV7-2 and TRBJ2-3, with no clear D. The germline CDR1 and CDR2 sequences are SGHTA and FQGNSA. The V gene lost 4 bases and the J gene lost 6 bases, with 14 bases spanning the gap. The CDR3 covers 14 residues. CDR3 region: CASSSRPGSDTQYF. For the CDR3, the DNA is TGTGCCAGCAGCTCACGGCCGGGTTCGGATACGCAGTATTTT.

This clonotype has a count of ten or more. V is TRBV7-3 and J is TRBJ2-1; 8 bases line up with TRBD2. The CDR3 runs 15 residues. With V trimmed by 1 base and J by 7 bases, 6 bases remained unmatched. Germline CDR1 is SGHTA and CDR2 is FQGTGA. The CDR3 region is CASSLMSSGLNEQFF. The CDR3 DNA reads as TGTGCCAGCAGCTTAATGTCTAGCGGGCTTAATGAGCAGTTCTTC.

This clonotype appeared a few times. The chain is built from TRBV9 and TRBJ1-1; 11 nucleotides agree with TRBD1. The CDR3 is 16 residues long. V gave up 0 bases and J gave up 2 bases; unmatched junction bases: 3. Germline V CDR1 and CDR2: SGDLS, YYNGEE. The CDR3 is CASSVGTGGLNTEAFF. The CDR3 region has the DNA TGTGCCAGCAGCGTAGGGACAGGGGGCCTAAACACTGAAGCTTTCTTT. The full variable domain, in which reference TRBV9 and TRBJ1-1 provide the parts outside the CDR3, is DSGVTQTPKHLITATGQRVTLRCSPRSGDLSVYWYQQSLDQGLQFLIQYYNGEERAKGNILERFSAQQFPDLHSELNLSSLELGDSALYFCASSVGTGGLNTEAFFGQGTRLTVV.

The chain couples TRBV5-4 to TRBJ2-5, with D perhaps TRBD2 (6 bases). CDR3 length equals 14 residues. Germline loops: CDR1 SGHNT, CDR2 YYREEE (reference sequence). V lost 4 bases, J lost 5 bases, and 15 bases lay in between. CDR3 amino acids: CASSQRLGRETQYF. DNA of the CDR3: TGTGCCAGCAGCCAGCGACTAGGCAGGGAGACCCAGTACTTC. Full variable domain (outside the CDR3, taken from reference TRBV5-4 and TRBJ2-5): ETGVTQSPTHLIKTRGQQVTLRCSSQSGHNTVSWYQQALGQGPQFIFQYYREEENGRGNFPPRFSGLQFPNYSSELNVNALELDDSALYLCASSQRLGRETQYFGPGTRLLVL.

The V and J genes are TRBV25-1 and TRBJ2-3; D remains ambiguous. Looked up from germline, CDR1 is MGHDK and CDR2 is SYGVNS. The V end lost 1 base, the J end lost 4 bases, and 9 bases lay between the germline ends. CDR3 length equals 14 residues. The CDR3 region is CASSESRRADTQYF. As DNA, the CDR3 is TGTGCCAGCAGTGAATCCCGTCGCGCAGATACGCAGTATTTT.

This rearrangement joins TRBV19 to TRBJ2-1; the D call may be TRBD1 or TRBD2 (6 bases each). Germline CDR1 is LNHDA and CDR2 is SQIVND (reference sequence). CDR3 length: 13 residues. The germline V and J ends were trimmed by 9 bases and 3 bases, with 12 bases remaining between them. CDR3 in DNA: TGTGCCAGCGCGGGACAACGCTACAATGAGCAGTTCTTC. Translating gives CASAGQRYNEQFF.

This clonotype was recorded many times. The chain recombines TRBV29-1 with TRBJ1-1; 7 nucleotides agree with TRBD1. V lost 2 bases, J lost 4 bases, and 1 base stayed unmatched. The CDR3 loop spans 12 amino acids. Germline CDR1 SQVTM, CDR2 ANQGSEA. The CDR3 DNA follows: TGCAGCGTTGAATCAGGGGGCACTGAAGCTTTCTTT. This encodes CSVESGGTEAFF.

The table lists this clonotype with many counts. The chain links TRBV7-2 to TRBJ2-1; D gene ambiguous. V dropped 5 bases and J dropped 15 bases, with 17 bases sitting between them. The CDR3 runs 12 residues. The V gene's germline CDR1 is SGHTA and CDR2 FQGNSA. The CDR3 DNA sequence: TGTGCCAGCAGCCCCCTGCGCTCAGAGGTGTTCTTC. Translation gives CASSPLRSEVFF.